The sequence of this T cell receptor beta chain was determined in a study of regulatory T cells in long-lasting Graves disease. This clonotype was found a few times. The V and J ends lost 0 bases and 3 bases, in that order; junction bases with no gene match: 7. Germline assignment: CDR1 MNHEY and CDR2 SVGEGT. The CDR3 spans 16 residues. Noted time point: newly diagnosed GD, antithyroid drugs for less than 3 months. Making the TCR library involved RNA that had been extracted from PBMCs. Arm-PCR with iRepertoire HTBI primers amplified the CDR3 regions for these TCR beta libraries. TCRdb reanalysed the multiplex PCR reads using MiXCR and keeps one entry per CDR3 protein. Among approximately 350,000 distinct CDR3 sequences listed, 16% were seen once. This sample was shared with a second study, whose subject was T cells in Graves' hyperthyroidism and ophthalmopathy. That paper notes: Through a model of 13 V-J features, ophthalmopathy was separated from stable hyperthyroidism.

V is TRBV6-2 or TRBV6-3 and J is TRBJ1-2; 7 nucleotides match TRBD1. The receptor comes from a man aged 35 to 55 with Graves disease. Sequencing was performed on peripheral blood mononuclear cells (PBMCs), taken at new diagnosis, from a patient treated with antithyroid drugs. CDR3 bases: TGTGCCAGCAGTTACTCTACGACAGGGTCGGACTATGGCTACACCTTC. It translates to CASSYSTTGSDYGYTF.